This is a list of T cell receptor beta chains from one sample in a study of blood T cell repertoires in COVID-19. The table came from immunoSEQ multiplex PCR; TCRdb's copy has only in-frame clones and leaves some out. This sample yields 200,000 to 250,000 clones, of which approximately 83% are seen a single time; about 3.4% belongs to the top ten. Material: PBMCs or T cells enriched from blood (not recorded which). These receptors were taken from a woman in her sixties who had recovered from COVID-19. Each CDR3 is given with its conserved first and last residue. D genes are given only for firm matches. Size is omitted from some rows. Given values are once, few, many or a class for expanded clones.

J,V,size,D,CDR3,DNA
TRBJ1-2,TRBV27,NA,TRBD1,CASSFGGQTRGYTF,TGTGCCAGTAGCTTTGGGGGACAGACTAGAGGCTACACCTTC
TRBJ2-1,TRBV2,NA,NA,CASSVVGQGTNEQFF,TGTGCCAGCAGTGTAGTTGGGCAGGGCACCAATGAGCAGTTCTTC
TRBJ1-4,TRBV5-4,NA,TRBD1,CASSSDRQGDSQKLFF,TGTGCCAGCAGTTCTGATCGACAGGGGGATTCTCAAAAACTGTTTTTT
TRBJ2-2,TRBV19,NA,NA,CASSQNRAGELFF,TGTGCCAGTAGCCAAAACAGGGCCGGGGAGCTGTTTTTT
TRBJ2-1,TRBV4-2,NA,NA,CASSQEGTWSSYNEQFF,TGTGCCAGCAGCCAAGAAGGGACTTGGAGCTCCTACAATGAGCAGTTCTTC
TRBJ1-2,TRBV5-1,NA,NA,CASSPGQATPFAF,TGCGCCAGCAGCCCGGGACAAGCCACCCCTTTCGCCTTC
TRBJ2-7,TRBV4-1,NA,TRBD1,CASSQGRAVGTGGGEQYF,TGCGCCAGCAGCCAAGGGAGGGCGGTCGGGACAGGGGGCGGCGAGCAGTACTTC
TRBJ1-2,TRBV7-2,NA,TRBD1,CASSLGFAGTGGGYTF,TGTGCCAGCAGCTTAGGCTTTGCCGGGACAGGGGGTGGCTACACCTTC
TRBJ2-5,TRBV7-9,NA,TRBD1,CASSATGVRETQYF,TGTGCCAGCAGCGCTACAGGGGTTCGGGAGACCCAGTACTTC
TRBJ2-3,TRBV27,NA,NA,CASGGGTDTQYF,TGTGCCAGTGGCGGGGGCACAGATACGCAGTATTTT
TRBJ1-2,TRBV29-1,NA,TRBD1,CSVPRTGGDYGYTF,TGCAGCGTTCCTAGAACAGGGGGGGACTATGGCTACACCTTC
TRBJ1-2,TRBV10-3,NA,NA,CAISEPLQGAINYGYTF,TGTGCCATCAGTGAGCCACTACAGGGAGCAATAAACTATGGCTACACCTTC
TRBJ1-1,TRBV18,NA,TRBD1,CASSPRTGALVNTEAFF,TGTGCCAGCTCACCGAGGACAGGGGCGTTGGTGAACACTGAAGCTTTCTTT
TRBJ1-2,TRBV19,NA,NA,CASSPWGHVYGYTF,TGTGCCAGTAGTCCCTGGGGACACGTCTATGGCTACACCTTC
TRBJ2-1,TRBV7-2,few,TRBD2,CASSLSVAGGREEFF,TGTGCCAGCAGCTTATCGGTAGCGGGGGGGAGGGAGGAGTTCTTC
TRBJ1-6,TRBV4-3,once,NA,CASSQAARNSPLHF,TGCGCCAGCAGCCAAGCGGCCAGGAATTCACCCCTCCACTTT
TRBJ1-1,TRBV29-1,NA,NA,CSVELQAMNTEAFF,TGCAGCGTTGAACTGCAAGCCATGAACACTGAAGCTTTCTTT
TRBJ1-1,TRBV7-6,NA,TRBD1,CASSARTGSQGTEAFF,TGTGCCAGCAGCGCAAGGACAGGGAGTCAGGGCACTGAAGCTTTCTTT
TRBJ2-2,TRBV12-3/TRBV12-4,NA,NA,CASSPRAPGELFF,TGTGCCAGCAGTCCCAGGGCTCCCGGGGAGCTGTTTTTT
TRBJ1-2,TRBV6-5,NA,TRBD1,CASSYSPGTGGYGYTF,TGTGCCAGCAGTTACTCGCCTGGGACAGGGGGCTATGGCTACACCTTC
TRBJ1-2,TRBV7-9,NA,NA,CASSLGDYGYTF,TGTGCCAGCAGTTTAGGAGACTATGGCTACACCTTC
TRBJ1-6,TRBV28,NA,NA,CASRARVDNNSPLHF,TGTGCCAGCAGAGCCAGGGTGGACAATAATTCACCCCTCCACTTT
TRBJ2-1,TRBV7-8,NA,TRBD1,CASSFGQGPYNEQFF,TGTGCCAGCAGCTTCGGACAGGGACCCTACAATGAGCAGTTCTTC
TRBJ2-6,TRBV5-6,NA,TRBD2,CASTIRRETGANVLTF,TGTGCCAGCACCATACGGCGGGAGACTGGGGCCAACGTCCTGACTTTC
TRBJ1-3,TRBV7-2,NA,NA,CASSLNRNTIYF,TGTGCCAGCAGCTTAAATAGAAACACCATATATTTT
TRBJ2-7,TRBV3-1/TRBV3-2,NA,NA,CASSLVRGAGEQYF,TGTGCCAGCAGCCTAGTAAGGGGCGCGGGGGAGCAGTACTTC
TRBJ1-3,TRBV10-2,NA,NA,CASRRAGNTIYF,TGCGCCAGCAGACGGGCTGGAAACACCATATATTTT
TRBJ2-5,TRBV29-1,once,NA,CSVEALGGEPKTKETQYF,TGCAGCGTTGAAGCGCTGGGCGGGGAACCGAAAACCAAAGAGACCCAGTACTTC
TRBJ2-3,TRBV5-1,NA,NA,CASSQGIRDTQYF,TGCGCCAGCAGCCAGGGTATTAGAGATACGCAGTATTTT
TRBJ1-3,TRBV5-1,NA,TRBD1,CASSLWGQGDSGNTIYF,TGCGCCAGCAGCTTGTGGGGACAGGGCGACTCTGGAAACACCATATATTTT
TRBJ2-2,TRBV5-8,NA,TRBD1,CASSFGFQGAGWNTGELFF,TGTGCCAGCAGCTTCGGATTCCAGGGGGCAGGTTGGAACACCGGGGAGCTGTTTTTT
TRBJ1-1,TRBV19,NA,NA,CASSIDSVVNTEAFF,TGTGCCAGTAGTATAGATTCAGTGGTGAACACTGAAGCTTTCTTT
TRBJ2-3,TRBV5-1,NA,NA,CASSLLGSYTDTQYF,TGCGCCAGCAGCTTGCTCGGGAGTTACACAGATACGCAGTATTTT
TRBJ2-7,TRBV9,few,NA,CASSVGPAKSYEQYF,TGTGCCAGCAGCGTAGGGCCCGCAAAAAGTTACGAGCAGTACTTC
TRBJ2-7,TRBV5-1,NA,TRBD1,CASSLLGQGDEQYF,TGCGCCAGCAGCTTGTTGGGACAGGGCGACGAGCAGTACTTC
TRBJ2-7,TRBV29-1,NA,TRBD1,CSAGTGGSSYEQYF,TGCAGCGCGGGGACAGGGGGAAGTTCCTACGAGCAGTACTTC
TRBJ2-7,TRBV6-5,NA,NA,CASSFSPYEQYF,TGTGCCAGCAGTTTCAGTCCCTACGAGCAGTACTTC
TRBJ1-1,TRBV2,NA,NA,CASSLQGNTEAFF,TGTGCCAGCAGTTTACAGGGAAACACTGAAGCTTTCTTT
TRBJ2-7,TRBV19,NA,NA,CASSIQLGYEQYF,TGTGCCAGTAGTATCCAACTAGGGTACGAGCAGTACTTC
TRBJ2-5,TRBV11-2,NA,NA,CASSWALDEGRETQYF,TGTGCCAGCAGCTGGGCTTTGGACGAAGGGAGAGAGACCCAGTACTTC
TRBJ1-4,TRBV6-2/TRBV6-3,NA,TRBD1,CASSDTGGSEKLFF,TGTGCCAGCAGTGATACAGGGGGAAGTGAAAAACTGTTTTTT
TRBJ2-7,TRBV5-1,NA,TRBD1,CASSQRTGSHEQYF,TGCGCCAGCAGCCAGCGGACAGGGAGCCACGAGCAGTACTTC
TRBJ1-6,TRBV2,NA,TRBD1,CASSATGGPSPLHF,TGTGCCAGCAGCGCTACAGGGGGCCCTTCACCCCTCCACTTT
TRBJ2-6,TRBV25-1,NA,NA,CASSATGRGGPGANVLTF,TGTGCCAGCAGTGCTACCGGTAGGGGGGGGCCCGGGGCCAACGTCCTGACTTTC